This TCR beta chain was retrieved from a study of T cells in Graves' hyperthyroidism and ophthalmopathy. With a duration under 2 months, the hyperthyroidism was newly diagnosed in patients aged 18 to 65. Those patients with uncontrolled infection, other autoimmune disease, pregnancy or lactation were excluded. PBMCs were sourced from roughly 9.1 ml fresh peripheral blood. Amplified regions were TCR beta CDR3 sequences from RNA transcripts. Primed by the HTBI set, a first-round RT-PCR was run on the TCR CDR3. One entry per CDR3 protein, called by TCRdb with MiXCR from the multiplex PCR reads. Of approximately 590,000 distinct CDR3 sequences listed, approximately 14% were seen once; the top ten hold under 8%. Between the trimmed V and J ends, which lost 7 bases and 5 bases, there was a span of 17 bases. CDR1 is MDHEN, CDR2 SYDVKM, per germline. The CDR3 is 14 residues long. Findings of the study overall: Also found in blood were most expanded thyroid clonotypes above 0.001.

This clonotype was observed a few times. Antigen: not known. What was sequenced was blood. The clonotype comes from a woman in her twenties or thirties with Graves' hyperthyroidism. The chain combines TRBV28 with TRBJ1-2, with D possibly being TRBD1 (6 bases). CDR3 DNA: TGTGCCAGCAATACAGGGAGGGGACTTTATGGCTACACCTTC. This sequence encodes CASNTGRGLYGYTF.